This T cell receptor (beta chain) was captured by sequencing in a study of T cell responses to AZD1222 COVID-19 vaccine. In regard to this clone: Antigen: not known.

The table came from immunoSEQ multiplex PCR; TCRdb's copy has only in-frame clones and leaves some out. The sample has just under 20,000 clones; almost 85% are singletons. Broader study findings: Recipients of AZD1222 seropositive at baseline numbered only 5 or 6. Rises in breadth and depth of Spike-specific TCRs came after two AZD1222 doses. Along spike, vaccine-associated CD4 TCRs were found throughout, with dominance at 160-218 and 743-854.

Germline CDR1 SGHTA, CDR2 FQGNSA. Trimming cost V 5 bases and J 2 bases; bases outside gene matches: 6. CDR3 length equals 15 residues. V gene TRBV7-2 combines with J gene TRBJ2-1; 7 positions match TRBD2. The sample here was peripheral blood, taken 28 days after the second AZD1222 dose. This receptor was identified in an adult who received the AZD1222 COVID-19 vaccine. The CDR3 DNA reads as TGTGCCAGCAGCCCGGGGACTACCGCCTACAATGAGCAGTTCTTC. It yields the protein CASSPGTTAYNEQFF.